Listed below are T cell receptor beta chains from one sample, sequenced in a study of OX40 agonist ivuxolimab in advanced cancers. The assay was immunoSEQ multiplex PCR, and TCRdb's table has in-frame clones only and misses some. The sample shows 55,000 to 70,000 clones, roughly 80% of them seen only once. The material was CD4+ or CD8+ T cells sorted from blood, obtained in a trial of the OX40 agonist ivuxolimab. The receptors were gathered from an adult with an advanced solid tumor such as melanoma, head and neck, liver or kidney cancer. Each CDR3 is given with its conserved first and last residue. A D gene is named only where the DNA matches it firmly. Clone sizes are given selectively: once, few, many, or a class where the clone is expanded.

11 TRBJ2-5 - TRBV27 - CASSLGPAQYF TGTGCCAGCAGTTTGGGCCCCGCCCAGTACTTC
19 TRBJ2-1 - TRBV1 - CTSSQDLALTPIPYNEQFF TGCACCAGCAGCCAAGATCTTGCCTTGACGCCGATTCCCTACAATGAGCAGTTCTTC
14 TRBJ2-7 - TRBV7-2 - CASSLGASSYEQYF TGTGCCAGCAGCTTAGGGGCATCCTCCTACGAGCAGTACTTC
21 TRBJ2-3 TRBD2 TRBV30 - CAWTIPHGEREDQWRADTQYF TGTGCCTGGACCATCCCCCATGGAGAGCGGGAGGACCAATGGAGGGCAGATACGCAGTATTTT
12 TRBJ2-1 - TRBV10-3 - CAISEGGNEQFF TGTGCCATCAGTGAAGGGGGAAATGAGCAGTTCTTC
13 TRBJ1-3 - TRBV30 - CAWNIGQGNTIYF TGTGCCTGGAACATCGGGCAAGGAAACACCATATATTTT
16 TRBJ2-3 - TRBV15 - CATSRGQGTSTDTQYF TGTGCCACCAGCAGAGGTCAGGGGACTAGCACAGATACGCAGTATTTT
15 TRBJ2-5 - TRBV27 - CASSLSRLTQETQYF TGTGCCAGCAGTTTATCCCGGCTTACTCAAGAGACCCAGTACTTC
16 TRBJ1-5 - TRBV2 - CASSEALVGVSQPQHF TGTGCCAGCAGTGAAGCGTTGGTGGGGGTATCTCAGCCCCAGCATTTT
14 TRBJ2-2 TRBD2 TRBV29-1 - CSVSSGIHTGELFF TGCAGCGTGAGTAGCGGGATCCACACCGGGGAGCTGTTTTTT
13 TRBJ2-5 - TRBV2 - CASSNLWQETQYF TGTGCCAGCAGTAATCTCTGGCAAGAGACCCAGTACTTC
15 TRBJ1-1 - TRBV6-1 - CASSTGLLGNTEAFF TGTGCCAGCAGTACCGGACTTCTAGGGAACACTGAAGCTTTCTTT
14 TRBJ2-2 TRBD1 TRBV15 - CATSTDRTHGELFF TGTGCCACCAGCACGGACAGGACTCACGGGGAGCTGTTTTTT
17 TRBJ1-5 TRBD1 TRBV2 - CASSAQIWTGSGQPQHF TGTGCCAGCAGTGCCCAGATCTGGACAGGCTCGGGACAGCCCCAGCATTTT
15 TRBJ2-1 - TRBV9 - CASSDSSRAYNEQFF TGTGCCAGCAGTGACAGCTCAAGGGCCTACAATGAGCAGTTCTTC
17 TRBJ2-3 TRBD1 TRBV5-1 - CASSPRTIQGPTDTQYF TGCGCCAGCAGCCCTCGGACCATACAGGGGCCCACAGATACGCAGTATTTT
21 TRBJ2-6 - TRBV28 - CASSYLVWTQKKSSGANVLTF TGTGCCAGCAGTTACCTGGTATGGACACAGAAAAAAAGCTCTGGGGCCAACGTCCTGACTTTC
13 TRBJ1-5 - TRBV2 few CASSGQGGQPQHF TGTGCCAGCAGTGGGCAGGGCGGTCAGCCCCAGCATTTT
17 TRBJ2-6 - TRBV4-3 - CASSQEGSASGANVLTF TGCGCCAGCAGCCAAGAAGGCAGCGCCTCTGGGGCCAACGTCCTGACTTTC
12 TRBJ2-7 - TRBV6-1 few CASSEAASEQYF TGTGCCAGCAGTGAAGCGGCATCCGAGCAGTACTTC
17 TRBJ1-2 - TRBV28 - CASSSARVSLVNYGYTF TGTGCCAGCAGTTCAGCTCGGGTTTCCCTGGTTAACTATGGCTACACCTTC
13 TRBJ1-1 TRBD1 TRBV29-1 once CSVLGTGGTEAFF TGCAGCGTTCTGGGTACAGGGGGCACTGAAGCTTTCTTT
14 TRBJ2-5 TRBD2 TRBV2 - CASSKTSYQETQYF TGTGCCAGCAGTAAGACTAGCTACCAAGAGACCCAGTACTTC
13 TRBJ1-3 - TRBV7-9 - CASRRYSGNTIYF TGTGCCAGCCGACGGTACTCTGGAAACACCATATATTTT
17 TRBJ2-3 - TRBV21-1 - CASSKGTGLASTDTQYF TGTGCCAGCAGCAAAGGGACGGGACTAGCGAGCACAGATACGCAGTATTTT
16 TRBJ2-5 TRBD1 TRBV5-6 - CASSLYDQGAGETQYF TGTGCCAGCAGCTTGTACGACCAGGGGGCGGGAGAGACCCAGTACTTC
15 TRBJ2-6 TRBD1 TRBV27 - CAIGTVISGANVLTF TGTGCCATTGGGACAGTGATCTCTGGGGCCAACGTCCTGACTTTC
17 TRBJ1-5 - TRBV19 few CASSILSGGQHNQPQHF TGTGCCAGTAGTATCCTCTCGGGGGGGCAGCACAATCAGCCCCAGCATTTT
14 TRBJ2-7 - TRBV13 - CASSSTGSTYEQYF TGTGCCAGCAGCTCGACCGGGTCAACCTACGAGCAGTACTTC
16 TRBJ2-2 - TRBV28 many CASRSFDRQSTGELFF TGTGCCAGCAGATCTTTCGACAGGCAATCCACCGGGGAGCTGTTTTTT
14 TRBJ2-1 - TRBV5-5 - CASHRGAEGNEQFF TGTGCCAGCCATAGGGGGGCCGAAGGGAATGAGCAGTTCTTC
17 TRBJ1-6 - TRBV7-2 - CASSQQMTALTYSPLHF TGTGCCAGCAGCCAGCAAATGACAGCCCTTACATACTCACCCCTCCACTTT
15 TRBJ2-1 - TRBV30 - CAWSVGDTQYNEQFF TGTGCCTGGAGTGTAGGTGACACACAATACAATGAGCAGTTCTTC
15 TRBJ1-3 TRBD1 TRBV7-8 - CASSPGTGVANTIYF TGTGCCAGCAGCCCAGGGACAGGGGTTGCGAACACCATATATTTT
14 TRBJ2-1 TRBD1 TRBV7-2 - CASSRGQGGNEQFF TGTGCCAGCAGCAGGGGACAGGGGGGCAATGAGCAGTTCTTC
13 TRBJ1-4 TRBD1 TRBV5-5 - CASSLRDSEKLFF TGTGCCAGCAGCTTGAGGGACAGTGAAAAACTGTTTTTT
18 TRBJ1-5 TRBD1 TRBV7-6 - CASSLGQGASWGNQPQHF TGTGCCAGCAGTCTCGGACAGGGGGCGTCTTGGGGCAATCAGCCCCAGCATTTT
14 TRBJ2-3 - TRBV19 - CASSIGGNTDTQYF TGTGCCAGTAGTATTGGGGGAAACACAGATACGCAGTATTTT
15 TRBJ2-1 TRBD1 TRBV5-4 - CASSLDLQGSREQFF TGTGCCAGCAGCTTGGACTTACAGGGGTCGCGTGAGCAGTTCTTC
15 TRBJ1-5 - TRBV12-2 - CASRPGRCTHQPQHF TGTGCAAGTCGCCCGGGTCGGTGCACTCATCAGCCCCAGCATTTT
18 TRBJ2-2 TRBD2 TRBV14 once CASSPWTSGGLTTGELFF TGTGCCAGCAGCCCCTGGACTAGCGGGGGGCTAACCACCGGGGAGCTGTTTTTT
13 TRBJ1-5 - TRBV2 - CASRRGSGQPQHF TGTGCCAGCCGGAGGGGATCTGGTCAGCCCCAGCATTTT
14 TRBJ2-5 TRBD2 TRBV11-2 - CASRGLVSQETQYF TGTGCCAGCAGGGGACTAGTATCTCAAGAGACCCAGTACTTC
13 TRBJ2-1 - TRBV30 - CAWSVRGGSEQFF TGTGCCTGGAGTGTAAGGGGGGGCAGCGAGCAGTTCTTC
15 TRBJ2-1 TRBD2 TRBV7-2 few CASNTRLAGGDEQFF TGTGCCAGCAACACCCGGCTAGCGGGGGGGGATGAGCAGTTCTTC
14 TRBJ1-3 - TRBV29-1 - CSVEDWSSGNTIYF TGCAGCGTTGAGGACTGGAGCTCTGGAAACACCATATATTTT
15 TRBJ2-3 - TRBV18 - CASSRFDSNTDTQYF TGTGCCAGCTCAAGATTTGACAGTAACACAGATACGCAGTATTTT
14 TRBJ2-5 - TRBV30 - CAWSVRRTQETQYF TGTGCCTGGAGTGTACGTAGGACCCAAGAGACCCAGTACTTC
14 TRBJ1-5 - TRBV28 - CASRRGLINQPQHF TGTGCCAGCAGGAGGGGACTTATCAATCAGCCCCAGCATTTT
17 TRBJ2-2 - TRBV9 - CASSAPMGVPNTGELFF TGTGCCAGCAGCGCCCCTATGGGGGTTCCTAACACCGGGGAGCTGTTTTTT
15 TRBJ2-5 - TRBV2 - CASSGGRGWTETQYF TGTGCCAGCAGTGGAGGAAGGGGATGGACCGAGACCCAGTACTTC
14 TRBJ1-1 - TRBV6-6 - CASSRKAGNTEAFF TGTGCCAGCAGCCGTAAAGCAGGGAACACTGAAGCTTTCTTT
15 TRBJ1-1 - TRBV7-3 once CASSLRGASNTEAFF TGTGCCAGCAGCTTACGCGGGGCATCGAACACTGAAGCTTTCTTT
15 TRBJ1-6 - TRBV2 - CASSEEAADNSPLHF TGTGCCAGCAGTGAGGAAGCGGCAGATAATTCACCCCTCCACTTT
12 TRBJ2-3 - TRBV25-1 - CASSSSAGTQYF TGTGCCAGCAGTTCAAGCGCTGGGACGCAGTATTTT